This TCR beta chain was identified during a study of blood T cell repertoires in COVID-19. CDR3 length: 20 residues. Per the germline V gene, CDR1 is LNHNV and CDR2 is YYDKDF (reference sequence). V lost 0 bases, J lost 6 bases, and 19 bases stayed unmatched. Repertoires were generated with immunoSEQ multiplex PCR, while TCRdb's copy carries only in-frame clones and drops some. The sample has some 260,000 clones, approximately 84% seen once. The gene calls are TRBV15 and TRBJ2-7; the match to TRBD2 covers 11 bases. The material sequenced was PBMCs or T cells enriched from blood (not recorded which). The TCR was taken from a middle-aged man who had recovered from COVID-19. For the CDR3, the DNA is TGTGCCACCAGCAGAGATAGGAGTGGTACTAGCGGGGGTCCCAAAAGCGAGCAGTACTTC. It codes for CATSRDRSGTSGGPKSEQYF. Based on the CDR3 plus reference TRBV15 and TRBJ2-7, the full variable domain is DAMVIQNPRYQVTQFGKPVTLSCSQTLNHNVMYWYQQKSSQAPKLLFHYYDKDFNNEADTPDNFQSRRPNTSFCFLDIRSPGLGDTAMYLCATSRDRSGTSGGPKSEQYFGPGTRLTVT.